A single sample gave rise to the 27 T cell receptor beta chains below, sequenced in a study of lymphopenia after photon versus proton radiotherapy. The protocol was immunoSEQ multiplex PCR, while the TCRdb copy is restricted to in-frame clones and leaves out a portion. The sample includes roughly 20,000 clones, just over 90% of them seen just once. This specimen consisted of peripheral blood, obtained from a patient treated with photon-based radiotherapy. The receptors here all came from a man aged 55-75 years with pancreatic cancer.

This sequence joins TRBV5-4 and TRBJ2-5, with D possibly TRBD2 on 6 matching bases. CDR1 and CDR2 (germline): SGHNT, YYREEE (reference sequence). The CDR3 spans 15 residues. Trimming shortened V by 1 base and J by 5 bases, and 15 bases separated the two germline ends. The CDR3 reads CASSLSRSRGETQYF. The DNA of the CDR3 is TGTGCCAGCAGCTTGTCCCGGTCCCGGGGGGAGACCCAGTACTTC.

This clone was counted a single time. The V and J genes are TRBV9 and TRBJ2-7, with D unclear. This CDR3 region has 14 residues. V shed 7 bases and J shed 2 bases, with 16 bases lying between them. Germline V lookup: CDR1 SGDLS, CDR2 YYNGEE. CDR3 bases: TGTGCCAGCGCCCCCAGAGAAGGGCCCTACGAGCAGTACTTC. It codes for CASAPREGPYEQYF.

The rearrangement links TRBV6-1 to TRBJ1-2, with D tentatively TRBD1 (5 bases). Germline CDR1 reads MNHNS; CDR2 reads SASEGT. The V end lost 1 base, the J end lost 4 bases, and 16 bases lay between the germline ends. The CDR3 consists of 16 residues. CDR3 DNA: TGTGCCAGCAGTGAAGGTCCAGGGTGGAAGAGCTATGGCTACACCTTC. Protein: CASSEGPGWKSYGYTF.

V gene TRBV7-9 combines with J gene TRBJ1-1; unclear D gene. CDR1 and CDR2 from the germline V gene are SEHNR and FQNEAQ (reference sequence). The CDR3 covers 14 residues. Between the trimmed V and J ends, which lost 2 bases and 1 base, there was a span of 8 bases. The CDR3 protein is CASSLLPKNTEAFF. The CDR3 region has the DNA TGTGCCAGCAGCTTACTGCCAAAGAACACTGAAGCTTTCTTT.

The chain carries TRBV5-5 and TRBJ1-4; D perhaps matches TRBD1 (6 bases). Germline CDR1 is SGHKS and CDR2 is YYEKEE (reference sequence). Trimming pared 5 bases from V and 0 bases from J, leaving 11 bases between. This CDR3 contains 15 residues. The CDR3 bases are TGTGCCAGCAGAGGACAGTTCACAACTAATGAAAAACTGTTTTTT. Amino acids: CASRGQFTTNEKLFF.

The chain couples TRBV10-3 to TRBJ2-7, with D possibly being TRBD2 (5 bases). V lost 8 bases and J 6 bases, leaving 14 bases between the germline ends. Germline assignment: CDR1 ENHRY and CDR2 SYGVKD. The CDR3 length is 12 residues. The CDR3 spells CAIGRTLFEQYF. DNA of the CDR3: TGTGCCATCGGTCGGACTCTTTTCGAGCAGTACTTC.

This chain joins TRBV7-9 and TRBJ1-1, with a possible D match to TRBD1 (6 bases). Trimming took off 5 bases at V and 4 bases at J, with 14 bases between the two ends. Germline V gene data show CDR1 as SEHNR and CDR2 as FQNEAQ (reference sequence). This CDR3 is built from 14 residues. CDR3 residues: CASSARTVSTEAFF. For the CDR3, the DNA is TGTGCCAGCAGCGCAAGGACAGTAAGCACTGAAGCTTTCTTT.

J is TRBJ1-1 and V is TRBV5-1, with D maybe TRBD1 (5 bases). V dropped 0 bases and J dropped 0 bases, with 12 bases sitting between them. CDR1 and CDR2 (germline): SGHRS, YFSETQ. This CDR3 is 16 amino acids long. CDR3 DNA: TGCGCCAGCAGCTTGGTTACAGGACACATGAACACTGAAGCTTTCTTT. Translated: CASSLVTGHMNTEAFF.

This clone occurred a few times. The CDR3, as DNA: TGTGCCAGCAGCGTAGCCGGGGACAGGGACGCTGGCTACACCTTC. Encoded protein: CASSVAGDRDAGYTF. This sequence joins TRBV9 and TRBJ1-2; 9 positions match TRBD1. Trimming took 0 bases from V and 7 from J; bases not matched to a gene: 7. In germline, CDR1 is SGDLS, CDR2 YYNGEE. CDR3 length: 15 amino acids.

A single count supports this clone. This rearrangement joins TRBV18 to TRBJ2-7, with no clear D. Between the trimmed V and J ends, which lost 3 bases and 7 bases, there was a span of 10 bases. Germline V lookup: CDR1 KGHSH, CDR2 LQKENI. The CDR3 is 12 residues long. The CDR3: CASSPVIWEQYF. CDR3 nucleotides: TGTGCCAGCTCACCTGTCATCTGGGAGCAGTACTTC. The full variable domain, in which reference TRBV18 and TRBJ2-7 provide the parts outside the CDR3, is NAGVMQNPRHLVRRRGQEARLRCSPMKGHSHVYWYRQLPEEGLKFMVYLQKENIIDESGMPKERFSAEFPKEGPSILRIQQVVRGDSAAYFCASSPVIWEQYFGPGTRLTVT.

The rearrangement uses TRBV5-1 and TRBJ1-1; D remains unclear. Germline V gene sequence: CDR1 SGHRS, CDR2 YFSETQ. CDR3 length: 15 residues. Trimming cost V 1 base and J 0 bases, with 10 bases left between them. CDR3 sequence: CASSLNPWVNTEAFF. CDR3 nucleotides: TGCGCCAGCAGCTTGAACCCCTGGGTGAACACTGAAGCTTTCTTT.

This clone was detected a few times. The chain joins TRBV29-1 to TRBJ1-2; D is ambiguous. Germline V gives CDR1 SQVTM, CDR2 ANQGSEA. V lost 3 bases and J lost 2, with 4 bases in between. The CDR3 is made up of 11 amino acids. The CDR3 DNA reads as TGCAGCGTTGACCAGAACTATGGCTACACCTTC. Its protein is CSVDQNYGYTF.

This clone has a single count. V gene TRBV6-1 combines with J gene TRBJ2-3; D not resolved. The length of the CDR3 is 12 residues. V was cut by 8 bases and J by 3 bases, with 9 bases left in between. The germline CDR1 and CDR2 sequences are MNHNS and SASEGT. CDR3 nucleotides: TGTGCCAGCCGTCATCCGACAGATACGCAGTATTTT. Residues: CASRHPTDTQYF.

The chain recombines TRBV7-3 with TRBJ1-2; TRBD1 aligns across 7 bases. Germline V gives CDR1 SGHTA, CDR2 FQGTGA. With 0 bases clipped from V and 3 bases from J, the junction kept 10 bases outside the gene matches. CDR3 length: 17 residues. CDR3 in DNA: TGTGCCAGCAGCTTAACGGGGGGGACAGTGACCGACTATGGCTACACCTTC. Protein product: CASSLTGGTVTDYGYTF.

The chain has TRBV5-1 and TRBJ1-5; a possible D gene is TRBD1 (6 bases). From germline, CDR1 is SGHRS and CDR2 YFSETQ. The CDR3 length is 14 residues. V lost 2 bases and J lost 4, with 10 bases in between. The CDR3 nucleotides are TGCGCCAGCAGCTTAACAGGGAGTAATCAGCCCCAGCATTTT. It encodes CASSLTGSNQPQHF.

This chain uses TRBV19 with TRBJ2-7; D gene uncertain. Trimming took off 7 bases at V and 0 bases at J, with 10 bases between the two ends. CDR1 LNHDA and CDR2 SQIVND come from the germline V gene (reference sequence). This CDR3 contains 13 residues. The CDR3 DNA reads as TGTGCCAGTAAGTCCCCAAGCTCCTACGAGCAGTACTTC. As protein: CASKSPSSYEQYF.

CDR3 residues: CASSYSPSGVIDTQYF. The CDR3 nucleotides are TGTGCCAGCAGTTACTCTCCTAGCGGGGTAATAGATACGCAGTATTTT. This chain uses TRBV6-5 with TRBJ2-3, with 9 bases matching TRBD2. The CDR3 spans 16 residues. Germline CDR1 is MNHEY and CDR2 is SVGAGI. The junction had 6 bases not matched to a gene; V was cut back by 0 bases and J by 5 bases.

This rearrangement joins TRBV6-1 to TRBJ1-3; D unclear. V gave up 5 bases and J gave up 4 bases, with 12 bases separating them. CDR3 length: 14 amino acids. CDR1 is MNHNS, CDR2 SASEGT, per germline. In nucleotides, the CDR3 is TGTGCCAGCAGTTTCCGGGGAACGGGAAACACCATATATTTT. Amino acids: CASSFRGTGNTIYF.

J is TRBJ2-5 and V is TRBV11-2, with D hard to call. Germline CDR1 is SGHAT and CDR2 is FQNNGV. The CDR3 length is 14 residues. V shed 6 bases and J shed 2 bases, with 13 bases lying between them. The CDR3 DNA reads TGTGCCAGCAGTTCATTCGACCGGCAAGAGACCCAGTACTTC. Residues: CASSSFDRQETQYF.

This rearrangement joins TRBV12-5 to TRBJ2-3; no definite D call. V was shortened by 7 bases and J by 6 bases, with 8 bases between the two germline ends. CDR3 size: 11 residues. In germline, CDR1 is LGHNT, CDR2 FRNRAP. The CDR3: CASAPRDTQYF. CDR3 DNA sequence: TGTGCTAGTGCCCCTCGGGATACGCAGTATTTT.

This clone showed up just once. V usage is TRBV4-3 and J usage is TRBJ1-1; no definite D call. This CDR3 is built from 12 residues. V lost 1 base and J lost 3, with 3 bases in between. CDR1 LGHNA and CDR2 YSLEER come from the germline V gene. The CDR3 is CASSQGYTEAFF. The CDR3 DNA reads TGCGCCAGCAGCCAAGGTTACACTGAAGCTTTCTTT.

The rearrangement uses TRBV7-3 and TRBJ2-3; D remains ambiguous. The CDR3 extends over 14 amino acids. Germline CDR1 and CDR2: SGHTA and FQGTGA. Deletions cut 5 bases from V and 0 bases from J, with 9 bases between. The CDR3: CASSPSPSTDTQYF. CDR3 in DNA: TGTGCCAGCAGCCCAAGCCCTAGCACAGATACGCAGTATTTT.

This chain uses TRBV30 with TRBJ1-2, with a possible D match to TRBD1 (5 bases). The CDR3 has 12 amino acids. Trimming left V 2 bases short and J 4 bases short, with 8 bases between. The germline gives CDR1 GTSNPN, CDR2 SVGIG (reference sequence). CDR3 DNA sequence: TGTGCCTGGAGTTCAGGGCGCTATGGCTACACCTTC. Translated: CAWSSGRYGYTF.

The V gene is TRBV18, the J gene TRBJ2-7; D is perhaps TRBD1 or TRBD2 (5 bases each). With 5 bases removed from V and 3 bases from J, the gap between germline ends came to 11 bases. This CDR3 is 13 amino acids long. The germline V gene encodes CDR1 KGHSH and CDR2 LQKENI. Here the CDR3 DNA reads TGTGCCAGCTCAGGCCGGGACGGCTACGAGCAGTACTTC. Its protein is CASSGRDGYEQYF. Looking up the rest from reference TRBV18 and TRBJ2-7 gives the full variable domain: NAGVMQNPRHLVRRRGQEARLRCSPMKGHSHVYWYRQLPEEGLKFMVYLQKENIIDESGMPKERFSAEFPKEGPSILRIQQVVRGDSAAYFCASSGRDGYEQYFGPGTRLTVT.

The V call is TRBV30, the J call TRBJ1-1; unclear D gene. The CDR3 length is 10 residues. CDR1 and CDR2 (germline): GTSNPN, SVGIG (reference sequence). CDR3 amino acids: CAGGSTEAFF. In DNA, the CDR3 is TGTGCTGGAGGGAGCACTGAAGCTTTCTTT.

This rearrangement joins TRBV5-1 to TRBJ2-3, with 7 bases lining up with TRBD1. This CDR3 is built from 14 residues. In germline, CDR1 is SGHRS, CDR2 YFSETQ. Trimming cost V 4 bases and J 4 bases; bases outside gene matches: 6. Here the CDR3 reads CASSQTGWSDTQYF. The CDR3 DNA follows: TGCGCCAGCAGCCAGACAGGGTGGTCAGATACGCAGTATTTT.

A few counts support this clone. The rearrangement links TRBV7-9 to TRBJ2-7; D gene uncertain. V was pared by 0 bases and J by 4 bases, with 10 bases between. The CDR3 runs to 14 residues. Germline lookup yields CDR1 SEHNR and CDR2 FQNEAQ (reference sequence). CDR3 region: CASSLASPGYEQYF. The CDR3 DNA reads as TGTGCCAGCAGCTTAGCGTCGCCTGGATACGAGCAGTACTTC.